This T cell receptor beta chain came from a study of blood T cell repertoires in COVID-19. Sequenced by immunoSEQ multiplex PCR; TCRdb stores in-frame clones only, minus some. The sample lists about 82,000 clones; roughly 86% were seen once. The CDR3 covers 15 residues. The germline gives CDR1 LNHDA, CDR2 SQIVND (reference sequence). V was clipped by 4 bases and J by 4 bases, with 13 bases between them. The chain joins TRBV19 to TRBJ2-2, with a tentative D call TRBD1 (6 bases). This TCR derives from a middle-aged man with active or convalescent COVID-19. Sequencing input: peripheral blood. This chain's CDR3 is CASSNQGRSTGELFF. As DNA, the CDR3 is TGTGCCAGTAGTAACCAGGGGCGGAGCACCGGGGAGCTGTTTTTT.